This TCR beta chain derives from a study of blood T cell repertoires in COVID-19. In the source study's methods: Reference gene primer amplification gave nucleated cell count estimates. TCRdb's table, derived via immunoSEQ multiplex PCR, lists solely in-frame clones and lacks some. Clonal size and the V and J genes are those of that table, whereas D and trimming came from the DNA. The sample carries over 400,000 clones, less than 90% recorded once. The V end was cut by 0 bases, the J end by 4 bases, with 13 bases between. CDR1 and CDR2 from the germline V gene are SGHKS and YYEKEE (reference sequence). CDR3 length equals 15 residues.

This chain links TRBV5-5 with TRBJ1-2, with D possibly TRBD1 on 6 matching bases. The source material was PBMCs or T cells enriched from blood (not recorded which). The TCR originated in an older woman who had recovered from COVID-19. This CDR3 reads CASSLVAGVVYGYTF. CDR3 DNA sequence: TGTGCCAGCAGCTTGGTGGCAGGGGTGGTCTATGGCTACACCTTC.